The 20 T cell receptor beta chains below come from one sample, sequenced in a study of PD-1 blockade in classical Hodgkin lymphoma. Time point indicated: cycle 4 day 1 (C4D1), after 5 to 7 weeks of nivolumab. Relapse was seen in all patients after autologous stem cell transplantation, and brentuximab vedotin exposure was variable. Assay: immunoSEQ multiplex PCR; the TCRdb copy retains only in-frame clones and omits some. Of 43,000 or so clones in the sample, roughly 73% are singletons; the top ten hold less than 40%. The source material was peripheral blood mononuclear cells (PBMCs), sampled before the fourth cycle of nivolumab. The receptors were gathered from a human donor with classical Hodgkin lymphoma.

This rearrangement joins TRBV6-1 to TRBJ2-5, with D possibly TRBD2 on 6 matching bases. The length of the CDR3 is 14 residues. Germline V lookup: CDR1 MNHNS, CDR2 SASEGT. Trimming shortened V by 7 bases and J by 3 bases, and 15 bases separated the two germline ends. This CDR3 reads CASKEGTGKETQYF. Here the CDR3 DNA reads TGTGCCAGCAAAGAAGGGACTGGAAAAGAGACCCAGTACTTC.

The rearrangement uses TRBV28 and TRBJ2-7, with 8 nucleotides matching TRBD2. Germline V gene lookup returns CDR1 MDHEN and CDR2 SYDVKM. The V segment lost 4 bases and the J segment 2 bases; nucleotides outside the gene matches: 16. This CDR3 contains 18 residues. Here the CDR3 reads CASSSPNPGGGPPYEQYF. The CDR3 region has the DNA TGTGCCAGCAGTTCCCCTAATCCGGGCGGGGGGCCCCCCTACGAGCAGTACTTC. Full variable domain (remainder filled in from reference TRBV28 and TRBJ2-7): DVKVTQSSRYLVKRTGEKVFLECVQDMDHENMFWYRQDPGLGLRLIYFSYDVKMKEKGDIPEGYSVSREKKERFSLILESASTNQTSMYLCASSSPNPGGGPPYEQYFGPGTRLTVT.

This CDR3 reads CASSLTENTEAFF. The CDR3 DNA is TGTGCCAGCAGTTTAACAGAGAACACTGAAGCTTTCTTT. The gene calls are TRBV28 and TRBJ1-1; D call uncertain. V dropped 2 bases and J dropped 1 base, with 5 bases sitting between them. The CDR3 totals 13 residues. Germline V lookup: CDR1 MDHEN, CDR2 SYDVKM.

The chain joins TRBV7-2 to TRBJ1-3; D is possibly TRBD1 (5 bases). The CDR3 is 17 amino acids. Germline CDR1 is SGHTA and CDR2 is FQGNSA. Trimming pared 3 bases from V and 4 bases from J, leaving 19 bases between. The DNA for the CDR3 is TGTGCCAGCAGCTTTCGGGGACGGGGGATTAGGGGAAACACCATATATTTT. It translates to CASSFRGRGIRGNTIYF.

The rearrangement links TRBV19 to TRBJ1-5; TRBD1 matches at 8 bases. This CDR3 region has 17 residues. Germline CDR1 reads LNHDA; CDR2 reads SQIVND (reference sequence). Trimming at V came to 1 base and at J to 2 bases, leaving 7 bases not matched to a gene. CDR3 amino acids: CASSIGTGRVGNQPQHF. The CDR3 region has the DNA TGTGCCAGTAGTATAGGGACAGGGAGGGTTGGCAATCAGCCCCAGCATTTT.

The CDR3 sequence: CASSADNRDVPEAFF. Here the CDR3 DNA reads TGTGCCAGCAGCGCGGATAACAGGGACGTCCCTGAAGCTTTCTTT. The chain carries TRBV5-4 and TRBJ1-1; possibly TRBD1 for D (6 bases). CDR3 length: 15 residues. Germline V gene lookup returns CDR1 SGHNT and CDR2 YYREEE (reference sequence). Trimming cost V 4 bases and J 6 bases, with 19 bases left between them.

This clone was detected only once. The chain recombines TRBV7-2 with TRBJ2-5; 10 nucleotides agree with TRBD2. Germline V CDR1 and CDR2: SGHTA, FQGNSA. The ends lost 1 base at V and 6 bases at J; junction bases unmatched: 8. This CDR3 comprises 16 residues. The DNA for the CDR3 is TGTGCCAGCAGCTTAGAAGGAGCGGGGGGGCCGCAGACCCAGTACTTC. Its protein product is CASSLEGAGGPQTQYF.

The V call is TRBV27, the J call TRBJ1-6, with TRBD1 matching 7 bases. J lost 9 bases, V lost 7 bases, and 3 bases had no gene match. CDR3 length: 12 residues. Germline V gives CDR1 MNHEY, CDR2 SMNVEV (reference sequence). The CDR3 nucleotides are TGTGCCAGCATGAACAGGGGTTCACCCCTCCACTTT. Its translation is CASMNRGSPLHF.

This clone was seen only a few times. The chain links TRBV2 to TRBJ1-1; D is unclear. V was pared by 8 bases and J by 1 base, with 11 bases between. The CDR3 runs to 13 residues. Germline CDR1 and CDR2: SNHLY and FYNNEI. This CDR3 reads CASGVAGNTEAFF. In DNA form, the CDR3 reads TGTGCCAGCGGTGTGGCGGGGAACACTGAAGCTTTCTTT.

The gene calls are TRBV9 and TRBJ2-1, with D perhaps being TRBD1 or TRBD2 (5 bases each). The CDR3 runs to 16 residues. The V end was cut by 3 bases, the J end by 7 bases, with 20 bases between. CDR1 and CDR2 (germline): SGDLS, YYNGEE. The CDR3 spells CASSAWGKSATNEQFF. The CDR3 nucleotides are TGTGCCAGCAGCGCTTGGGGGAAATCGGCAACGAATGAGCAGTTCTTC. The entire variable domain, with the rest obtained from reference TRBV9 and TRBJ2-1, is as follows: DSGVTQTPKHLITATGQRVTLRCSPRSGDLSVYWYQQSLDQGLQFLIQYYNGEERAKGNILERFSAQQFPDLHSELNLSSLELGDSALYFCASSAWGKSATNEQFFGPGTRLTVL.

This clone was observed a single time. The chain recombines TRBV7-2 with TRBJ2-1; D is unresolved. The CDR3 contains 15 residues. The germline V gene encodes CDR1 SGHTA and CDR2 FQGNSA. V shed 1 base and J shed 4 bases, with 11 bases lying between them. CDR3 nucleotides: TGTGCCAGCAGCTTAGATGACGGTGTGTACAATGAGCAGTTCTTC. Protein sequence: CASSLDDGVYNEQFF.

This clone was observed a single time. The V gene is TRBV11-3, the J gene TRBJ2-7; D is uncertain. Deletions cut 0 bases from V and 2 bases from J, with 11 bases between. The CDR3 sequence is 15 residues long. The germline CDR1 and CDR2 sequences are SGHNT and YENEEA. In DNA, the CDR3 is TGTGCCAGCAGCTTAGAATGGGTAGGAACCTACGAGCAGTACTTC. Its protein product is CASSLEWVGTYEQYF.

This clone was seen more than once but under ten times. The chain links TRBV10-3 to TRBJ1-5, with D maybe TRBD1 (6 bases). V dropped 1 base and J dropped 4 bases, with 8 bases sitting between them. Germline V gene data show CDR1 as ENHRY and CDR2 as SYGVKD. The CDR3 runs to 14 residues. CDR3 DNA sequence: TGTGCCATCAGTGAGTTAACAGGGAATCAGCCCCAGCATTTT. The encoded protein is CAISELTGNQPQHF.

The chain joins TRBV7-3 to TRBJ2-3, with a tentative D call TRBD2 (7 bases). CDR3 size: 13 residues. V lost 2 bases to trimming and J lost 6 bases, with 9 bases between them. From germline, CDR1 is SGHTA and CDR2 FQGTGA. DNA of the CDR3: TGTGCCAGCAGCTTAGGGGGGGCGGATACGCAGTATTTT. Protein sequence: CASSLGGADTQYF. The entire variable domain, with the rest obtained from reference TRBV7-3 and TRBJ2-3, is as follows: GAGVSQTPSNKVTEKGKYVELRCDPISGHTALYWYRQSLGQGPEFLIYFQGTGAADDSGLPNDRFFAVRPEGSVSTLKIQRTERGDSAVYLCASSLGGADTQYFGPGTRLTVL.

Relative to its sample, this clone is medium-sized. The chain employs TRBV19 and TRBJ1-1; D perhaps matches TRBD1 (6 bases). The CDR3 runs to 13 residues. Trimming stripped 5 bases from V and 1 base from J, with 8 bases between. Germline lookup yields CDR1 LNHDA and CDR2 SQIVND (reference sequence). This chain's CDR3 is CASSGGRNTEAFF. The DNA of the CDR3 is TGTGCCAGTAGTGGGGGGCGGAACACTGAAGCTTTCTTT.

This CDR3 reads CASSPILSGADTQYF. The CDR3 nucleotides are TGTGCCAGCAGCCCCATACTCTCGGGGGCAGATACGCAGTATTTT. The chain is built from TRBV5-8 and TRBJ2-3; possible D gene TRBD2, 6 bases. V was pared by 4 bases and J by 4 bases, with 16 bases between. Germline V lookup: CDR1 SGHTS, CDR2 YDEGEE. The CDR3 is 15 amino acids.

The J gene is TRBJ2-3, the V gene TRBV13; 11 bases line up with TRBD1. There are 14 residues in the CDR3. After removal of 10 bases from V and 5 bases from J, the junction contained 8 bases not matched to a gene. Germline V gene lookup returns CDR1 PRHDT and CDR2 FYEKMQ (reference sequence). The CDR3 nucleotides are TGTGCCACCGCGGGACAGGGGGAGCTAGATACGCAGTATTTT. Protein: CATAGQGELDTQYF.

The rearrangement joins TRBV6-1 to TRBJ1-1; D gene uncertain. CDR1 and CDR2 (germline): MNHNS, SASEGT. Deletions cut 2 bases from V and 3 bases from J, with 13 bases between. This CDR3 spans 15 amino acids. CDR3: CASSEWQRVDTEAFF. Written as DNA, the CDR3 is TGTGCCAGCAGTGAATGGCAGCGGGTAGACACTGAAGCTTTCTTT.

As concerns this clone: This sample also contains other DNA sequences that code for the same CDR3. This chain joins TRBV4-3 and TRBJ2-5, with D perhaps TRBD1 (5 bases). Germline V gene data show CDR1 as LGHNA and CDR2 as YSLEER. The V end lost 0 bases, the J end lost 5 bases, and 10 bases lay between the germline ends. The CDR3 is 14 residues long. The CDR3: CASSQDRVRETQYF. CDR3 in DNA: TGCGCCAGCAGCCAAGACAGGGTACGGGAGACCCAGTACTTC.

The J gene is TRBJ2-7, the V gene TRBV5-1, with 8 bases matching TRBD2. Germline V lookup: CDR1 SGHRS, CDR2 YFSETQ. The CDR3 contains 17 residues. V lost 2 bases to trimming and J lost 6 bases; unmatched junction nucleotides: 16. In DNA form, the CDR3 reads TGCGCCAGCAGCTTCGCCATCCAGGGCGGGGGGAGAGGCGAGCAGTACTTC. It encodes CASSFAIQGGGRGEQYF.